This T cell receptor beta chain was observed in a study of early T cells in non-severe SARS-CoV-2 infection. Study background: It was bulk RNA from unsorted whole blood that was sequenced, and the chains were unpaired. Study-wide points: In VDJdb matching, anti-spike CD8 responses were favored while private and CD4 specificities went missing.

Tagging with unique molecular identifiers was applied to individual cDNA molecules. TCRdb processed the 5' RACE reads anew with MiXCR; each CDR3 protein has one entry. The sample yields tens of thousands of distinct CDR3 sequences, more than 13% seen once. CDR3 length equals 13 residues. Germline assignment: CDR1 SNHLY and CDR2 FYNNEI. Concerning this clonotype: What it binds is unknown. One junction end disagrees with the germline gene, perhaps due to a read error.

This rearrangement joins TRBV2 to TRBJ1-1; D is unclear. The receptor comes from an adult who was a healthcare worker with PCR-confirmed SARS-CoV-2 infection or an uninfected control (not recorded which). Sequencing used whole blood, obtained at baseline. CDR3 DNA: TGTGTCAGCAGTGCCTCTGTGAACACTGAAGCTTTCTTT. Protein product: CVSSASVNTEAFF.